This TCR beta chain stems from a study of T-cell reconstitution after alpha-beta-depleted transplantation in children. Study results and limitations: Newly generated T cells supplied most T-cell counts and diversity one year post-transplant. The study traced high day-60 TCRbeta diversity in some patients to surviving recipient T cells and thymic progenitors.

CDR3 length: 15 amino acids. Germline V CDR1 and CDR2: DFQATT, SNEGSKA (reference sequence). Trimming removed 0 bases at V and 3 bases at J, with 15 bases between. Researchers prepared the TCRbeta library using unique molecular identifiers, the study reports. One entry per CDR3 protein results from TCRdb running MiXCR on the PCR reads. The repertoire holds 300,000 to 400,000 distinct CDR3 sequences, with about 17% as singletons. This clonotype showed up just a few times. Its antigen is unidentified. This sample comprised PBMCs, mostly from graft donor cells, obtained 360 days after TCRalphabeta/CD19-depleted stem cell transplant. The chain links TRBV20-1 to TRBJ2-7, with a tentative D call TRBD2 (5 bases). The receptor was isolated from a male patient aged 2-15 years who had a stem cell transplant for acute lymphoblastic leukemia, so the T cells may come from the graft donor. The DNA of the CDR3 is TGCAGTGCTAGAGATTTTGGAGGCCCGGGCTACGAGCAGTACTTC. As protein: CSARDFGGPGYEQYF.